These 31 T cell receptor beta chains originate from one sample sequenced in a study of blood T cell repertoires in COVID-19. Method: immunoSEQ multiplex PCR; TCRdb's copy keeps in-frame clones and lacks some. The repertoire holds fewer than 700,000 clones, with around 90% as singletons. Input material: peripheral blood. The receptors shown here come from a woman between 45 and 60 years old with COVID-19, enrolled during active disease.

The chain employs TRBV29-1 and TRBJ1-1; D not resolved. The CDR3 is 12 residues long. Per germline, CDR1 SQVTM and CDR2 ANQGSEA. Trimming cost V 0 bases and J 9 bases, with 11 bases left between them. Here the CDR3 reads CSVEDQRSQAFF. The CDR3 nucleotides are TGCAGCGTTGAAGATCAGCGCAGTCAAGCTTTCTTT.

In DNA form, the CDR3 reads TGTGCCTGGAGTGTACGTCAGGGCTACACCTTC. The encoded protein is CAWSVRQGYTF. The chain carries TRBV30 and TRBJ1-2; no clear D. Trimming stripped 0 bases from V and 8 bases from J, with 7 bases between. Germline V CDR1 and CDR2: GTSNPN, SVGIG (reference sequence). CDR3 length equals 11 residues.

V gene TRBV7-9 combines with J gene TRBJ1-3, with 7 positions matching TRBD1. Germline V gives CDR1 SEHNR, CDR2 FQNEAQ (reference sequence). Trimming at V came to 4 bases and at J to 2 bases, leaving 5 bases not matched to a gene. The CDR3 is 15 amino acids. The CDR3 reads CASSSDREAGNTIYF. DNA of the CDR3: TGTGCCAGCAGCTCCGACAGGGAGGCTGGAAACACCATATATTTT. Combining the CDR3 with reference TRBV7-9 and TRBJ1-3 gives the whole variable domain DTGVSQNPRHKITKRGQNVTFRCDPISEHNRLYWYRQTLGQGPEFLTYFQNEAQLEKSRLLSDRFSAERPKGSFSTLEIQRTEQGDSAMYLCASSSDREAGNTIYFGEGSWLTVV.

The CDR3 region is CASRGTGSDTGELFF. The CDR3 nucleotides read TGTGCCAGCAGGGGAACAGGGTCCGACACCGGGGAGCTGTTTTTT. The chain has TRBV5-5 and TRBJ2-2; the D gene is possibly TRBD1 (6 bases). Trimming stripped 5 bases from V and 3 bases from J, with 14 bases between. The CDR3 has 15 amino acids. Germline V gives CDR1 SGHKS, CDR2 YYEKEE (reference sequence).

This rearrangement joins TRBV4-1 to TRBJ2-7, with 9 bases matching TRBD2. Germline CDR1 MGHRA, CDR2 YSYEKL. This CDR3 region has 18 residues. V lost 0 bases to trimming and J lost 5 bases; unmatched junction nucleotides: 14. The DNA of the CDR3 is TGCGCCAGCAGCCAAGAGTTTCTGTGGGGCGGGGGGGCCGACGAGCAGTACTTC. As protein: CASSQEFLWGGGADEQYF.

This clone occurred a few times. V gene TRBV5-1 combines with J gene TRBJ2-1; 10 nucleotides agree with TRBD1. The germline CDR1 and CDR2 sequences are SGHRS and YFSETQ. The length of the CDR3 is 16 residues. The V and J ends lost 2 bases and 10 bases, in that order; junction bases with no gene match: 12. In DNA, the CDR3 is TGCGCCAGCAGCTTAGCCGGGACAGGGGAGACAGAGGAGCAGTTCTTC. This codes for CASSLAGTGETEEQFF.

The chain joins TRBV5-6 to TRBJ1-4, with D maybe TRBD1 (5 bases). Germline V gene sequence: CDR1 SGHDT, CDR2 YYEEEE. The V and J ends lost 0 bases and 7 bases respectively, with 22 bases between them. The CDR3 contains 18 residues. CDR3 bases: TGTGCCAGCAGCTTGGGCTCGGGGGATAGGACCCTTAGTGAAAAACTGTTTTTT. This codes for CASSLGSGDRTLSEKLFF. Full variable domain (missing parts from reference TRBV5-6 and TRBJ1-4): DAGVTQSPTHLIKTRGQQVTLRCSPKSGHDTVSWYQQALGQGPQFIFQYYEEEERQRGNFPDRFSGHQFPNYSSELNVNALLLGDSALYLCASSLGSGDRTLSEKLFFGSGTQLSVL.

This chain joins TRBV10-2 and TRBJ2-2, with TRBD2 identical over 12 bases. The germline gives CDR1 WSHSY, CDR2 SAAADI. The CDR3 totals 14 residues. The junction had 4 bases not matched to a gene; V was cut back by 7 bases and J by 7 bases. This chain's CDR3 is CASTSGGESGELFF. CDR3 in DNA: TGCGCCAGCACTAGCGGGGGGGAGAGCGGGGAGCTGTTTTTT.

V is TRBV16 and J is TRBJ1-2; D perhaps matches TRBD1 (5 bases). Trimming shortened V by 4 bases and J by 8 bases, and 11 bases separated the two germline ends. The germline gives CDR1 KGHSY, CDR2 FQNENV. The CDR3 has 12 amino acids. The CDR3 loop is CASSPWTWGYTF. The CDR3 nucleotides are TGTGCCAGCAGCCCTTGGACATGGGGCTACACCTTC.

The rearrangement uses TRBV2 and TRBJ2-5, with 7 positions matching TRBD1. In germline, CDR1 is SNHLY, CDR2 FYNNEI. Trimming removed 1 base from V and 4 bases from J; junction bases left unmatched: 3. The CDR3 has 14 residues. The CDR3 is CASSEERGLETQYF. Here the CDR3 DNA reads TGTGCCAGCAGTGAAGAGAGGGGGCTAGAGACCCAGTACTTC. The entire variable domain, with the rest obtained from reference TRBV2 and TRBJ2-5, is as follows: EPEVTQTPSHQVTQMGQEVILRCVPISNHLYFYWYRQILGQKVEFLVSFYNNEISEKSEIFDDQFSVERPDGSNFTLKIRSTKLEDSAMYFCASSEERGLETQYFGPGTRLLVL.

The chain joins TRBV30 to TRBJ2-3, with D possibly TRBD2 on 5 matching bases. Germline V gene sequence: CDR1 GTSNPN, CDR2 SVGIG (reference sequence). Trimming took 3 bases from V and 4 from J, leaving 17 bases between them. There are 15 residues in the CDR3. CDR3 nucleotide sequence: TGTGCCTGGAGGGAGGTGGTAGGGCCGGCAGATACGCAGTATTTT. Translated: CAWREVVGPADTQYF. The full variable domain, in which reference TRBV30 and TRBJ2-3 provide the parts outside the CDR3, is SQTIHQWPATLVQPVGSPLSLECTVEGTSNPNLYWYRQAAGRGLQLLFYSVGIGQISSEVPQNLSASRPQDRQFILSSKKLLLSDSGFYLCAWREVVGPADTQYFGPGTRLTVL.

This chain uses TRBV27 with TRBJ1-1; D is perhaps TRBD1 (6 bases). The germline CDR1 and CDR2 sequences are MNHEY and SMNVEV (reference sequence). This CDR3 is built from 14 residues. The V and J ends lost 9 bases and 5 bases respectively, with 19 bases between them. CDR3 loop: CASGIYRDVTEAFF. Written as DNA, the CDR3 is TGTGCCAGTGGCATTTACAGGGATGTTACTGAAGCTTTCTTT.

The chain couples TRBV9 to TRBJ1-6; 8 bases map to TRBD1. Germline V gene sequence: CDR1 SGDLS, CDR2 YYNGEE. The CDR3 has 16 residues. J was trimmed by 7 bases and V by 6 bases; bases with no gene match: 12. CDR3 residues: CASNRVDRGLNSPLHF. The DNA of the CDR3 is TGTGCCAGCAACAGGGTCGACAGGGGCTTGAATTCACCCCTCCACTTT.

This clone was observed once. CDR3 sequence reads: CASSVKTGEQFF. CDR3 nucleotides: TGTGCCAGCAGCGTTAAAACAGGGGAGCAGTTCTTC. The gene calls are TRBV11-2 and TRBJ2-1, with D tentatively TRBD1 (6 bases). CDR1 SGHAT and CDR2 FQNNGV come from the germline V gene. This CDR3 is built from 12 residues. V lost 5 bases and J 10 bases, leaving 12 bases between the germline ends.

CDR3 sequence: CASSIKGHRSYNEQFF. The CDR3 nucleotides are TGTGCCAGTAGTATAAAGGGACACCGCTCCTACAATGAGCAGTTCTTC. V usage is TRBV19 and J usage is TRBJ2-1; D possibly corresponds to TRBD1 (6 bases). Germline CDR1 reads LNHDA; CDR2 reads SQIVND (reference sequence). This CDR3 contains 16 residues. Trimming took 2 bases from V and 0 from J, leaving 11 bases between them.

The chain employs TRBV2 and TRBJ1-6; tentatively, D is TRBD1 (5 bases). V shed 8 bases and J shed 7 bases, with 15 bases lying between them. Germline loops: CDR1 SNHLY, CDR2 FYNNEI. This CDR3 contains 14 residues. DNA for the CDR3: TGTGCCAGCGACGACCGGGACTTGAATTCACCCCTCCACTTT. This encodes CASDDRDLNSPLHF.

In DNA form, the CDR3 reads TGCGCCAGCAGCTTGGTAACTAGCGGCGGGGAGCTGTTTTTT. Translation gives CASSLVTSGGELFF. The gene calls are TRBV5-1 and TRBJ2-2; TRBD2 matches at 8 bases. The V segment lost 0 bases and the J segment 7 bases; nucleotides outside the gene matches: 2. Per germline, CDR1 SGHRS and CDR2 YFSETQ. This CDR3 has 14 amino acids.

The DNA of the CDR3 is TGTGCCAGCAGCGCTCGACCGGAGAGCACAGATACGCAGTATTTT. This codes for CASSARPESTDTQYF. The rearrangement joins TRBV9 to TRBJ2-3; D remains ambiguous. Germline lookup yields CDR1 SGDLS and CDR2 YYNGEE. This CDR3 region has 15 residues. V dropped 3 bases and J dropped 0 bases, with 11 bases sitting between them. The full variable domain, in which reference TRBV9 and TRBJ2-3 provide the parts outside the CDR3, is DSGVTQTPKHLITATGQRVTLRCSPRSGDLSVYWYQQSLDQGLQFLIQYYNGEERAKGNILERFSAQQFPDLHSELNLSSLELGDSALYFCASSARPESTDTQYFGPGTRLTVL.

The genes are TRBV9 and TRBJ2-1; 7 nucleotides match TRBD2. This CDR3 comprises 16 residues. Germline V gene data show CDR1 as SGDLS and CDR2 as YYNGEE. V lost 0 bases and J lost 0; bases outside the gene matches: 3. The CDR3 loop reads CASSVGASGSYNEQFF. The CDR3 DNA reads as TGTGCCAGCAGCGTAGGGGCTAGCGGCTCCTACAATGAGCAGTTCTTC.

This clone was picked up a small number of times. The rearrangement joins TRBV5-5 to TRBJ1-1, with 8 bases identical to TRBD1. Germline V gene data show CDR1 as SGHKS and CDR2 as YYEKEE (reference sequence). The CDR3 has 13 residues. V gave up 4 bases and J gave up 7 bases; unmatched junction bases: 6. The CDR3 coding sequence is TGTGCCAGCAGCATGGGACAGGCGGATGAAGCTTTCTTT. Amino acids: CASSMGQADEAFF.

The V call is TRBV5-1, the J call TRBJ2-5; 10 nucleotides line up with TRBD2. The CDR3 length is 14 residues. Trimming took 5 bases from V and 2 from J; bases not matched to a gene: 3. Germline V lookup: CDR1 SGHRS, CDR2 YFSETQ. CDR3 region: CASRTSGLQETQYF. CDR3 DNA: TGCGCCAGCAGGACTAGCGGGCTACAAGAGACCCAGTACTTC.

This clone was seen a single time. This sequence joins TRBV3-1 (or the pseudogene TRBV3-2) and TRBJ2-3, with 12 bases identical to TRBD2. Germline assignment: CDR1 LGHDT and CDR2 YNNKEL (reference sequence). Unmatched junction bases numbered 6, after V lost 3 bases and J lost 8 bases. The CDR3 covers 15 residues. CDR3 residues: CASSQLAGGRRTQYF. CDR3 bases: TGTGCCAGCAGCCAGCTAGCGGGGGGGAGGCGTACGCAGTATTTT.

The gene calls are TRBV5-1 and TRBJ1-2, with a weak D call TRBD1 (6 bases). The CDR3 extends over 16 amino acids. V shed 0 bases and J shed 2 bases, with 14 bases lying between them. Looked up from germline, CDR1 is SGHRS and CDR2 is YFSETQ. The chain's CDR3 is CASSLDTGQNNYGYTF. As DNA, the CDR3 is TGCGCCAGCAGCTTGGATACAGGGCAGAACAACTATGGCTACACCTTC.

V usage is TRBV30 and J usage is TRBJ2-5, with 12 bases lining up with TRBD1. CDR1 and CDR2 (germline): GTSNPN, SVGIG (reference sequence). Germline trimming cut 6 bases from V and 5 bases from J; bases unmatched to any gene: 10. The CDR3 has 15 amino acids. The chain's CDR3 is CACSGQGAIGETQYF. As DNA, the CDR3 is TGTGCCTGTTCGGGACAGGGGGCGATCGGGGAGACCCAGTACTTC.

In DNA form, the CDR3 reads TGTGCCAGCAGTTCCGAGGGACGGGAGGGAGAGCAGTACTTC. The encoded protein is CASSSEGREGEQYF. The chain employs TRBV27 and TRBJ2-7; 8 bases are a match to TRBD2. This CDR3 is 14 amino acids long. The germline V gene encodes CDR1 MNHEY and CDR2 SMNVEV (reference sequence). V was clipped by 4 bases and J by 7 bases; unmatched bases: 9.

The chain carries TRBV3-1 (or the pseudogene TRBV3-2) and TRBJ1-1; 8 positions agree with TRBD1. The CDR3 length is 14 residues. Per the germline V gene, CDR1 is LGHDT and CDR2 is YNNKEL (reference sequence). V lost 6 bases and J lost 6; bases outside the gene matches: 9. The chain's CDR3 is CASSFTDREPEAFF. The CDR3 bases are TGTGCCAGCAGTTTCACGGACAGGGAACCTGAAGCTTTCTTT.

The V and J genes are TRBV24-1 and TRBJ2-6; D remains ambiguous. Trimming took 3 bases from V and 0 from J, leaving 8 bases between them. The CDR3 contains 16 residues. In germline, CDR1 is KGHDR, CDR2 SFDVKD. In DNA form, the CDR3 reads TGTGCCACCAGTGATACAAGACTCTCTGGGGCCAACGTCCTGACTTTC. Translated, it gives CATSDTRLSGANVLTF.

The chain joins TRBV27 to TRBJ1-1, with 7 bases fitting TRBD1. The germline gives CDR1 MNHEY, CDR2 SMNVEV (reference sequence). The trim removed 7 bases at V and 5 bases at J, leaving 7 bases unmatched. This CDR3 has 13 amino acids. Here the CDR3 DNA reads TGTGCCAGCATTAGACAGGGCGGGACTGAAGCTTTCTTT. It yields the protein CASIRQGGTEAFF.

The genes are TRBV28 and TRBJ1-6; the match to TRBD1 covers 8 bases. The CDR3 runs to 15 residues. Trimming removed 3 bases from V and 13 bases from J; junction bases left unmatched: 11. Germline V gives CDR1 MDHEN, CDR2 SYDVKM. CDR3 DNA sequence: TGTGCCAGCAGTTTGGCCTCCGGACAGGGTAGGCCCCTCCACTTT. The encoded protein is CASSLASGQGRPLHF.

The chain carries TRBV6-5 and TRBJ1-2; a weak D match, TRBD1 (5 bases). The CDR3 is made up of 15 amino acids. Germline V CDR1 and CDR2: MNHEY, SVGAGI. V shed 6 bases and J shed 3 bases, with 17 bases lying between them. CDR3 DNA: TGTGCCAGCAGGCCTCAGACGGAGGGGCACTATGGCTACACCTTC. It encodes CASRPQTEGHYGYTF.

The chain employs TRBV5-1 and TRBJ1-1; D may be TRBD1 (6 bases). CDR3 size: 13 residues. Trimming removed 9 bases at V and 5 bases at J, with 17 bases between. Germline-derived CDR1 and CDR2 are SGHRS and YFSETQ. The CDR3 DNA is TGCGCCACCACTCAGGGGTCGGGAACTGAAGCTTTCTTT. This translates into CATTQGSGTEAFF.